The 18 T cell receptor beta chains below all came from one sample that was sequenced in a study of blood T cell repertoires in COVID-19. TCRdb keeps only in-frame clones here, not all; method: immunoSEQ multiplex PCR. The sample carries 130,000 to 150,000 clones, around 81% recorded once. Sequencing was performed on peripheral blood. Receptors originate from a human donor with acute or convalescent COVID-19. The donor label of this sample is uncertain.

CDR3 DNA: TGTGCCAGCAGTTACGGGACACAAGCTTTCTTT. Residues: CASSYGTQAFF. The chain is built from TRBV6-5 and TRBJ1-1, with a possible D match to TRBD1 (6 bases). With 2 bases removed from V and 9 bases from J, the gap between germline ends came to 7 bases. The CDR3 loop spans 11 amino acids. The germline CDR1 and CDR2 sequences are MNHEY and SVGAGI.

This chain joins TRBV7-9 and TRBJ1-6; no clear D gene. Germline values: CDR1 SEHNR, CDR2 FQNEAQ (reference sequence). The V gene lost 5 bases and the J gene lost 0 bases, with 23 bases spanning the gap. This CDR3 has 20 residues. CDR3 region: CASSTRRVDRVFSYNSPLHF. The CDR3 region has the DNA TGTGCCAGCAGCACTAGACGGGTCGACCGCGTTTTCTCCTATAATTCACCCCTCCACTTT.

CDR3 DNA sequence: TGTGCCAGCAGCCCGGGTGGAGAATTCGCTGAAGCTTTCTTT. This sequence encodes CASSPGGEFAEAFF. This rearrangement joins TRBV3-1 (or the pseudogene TRBV3-2) to TRBJ1-1; the D is unclear. This CDR3 has 14 residues. V gave up 4 bases and J gave up 6 bases, with 15 bases separating them. The germline V gene has CDR1 LGHDT and CDR2 YNNKEL (reference sequence).

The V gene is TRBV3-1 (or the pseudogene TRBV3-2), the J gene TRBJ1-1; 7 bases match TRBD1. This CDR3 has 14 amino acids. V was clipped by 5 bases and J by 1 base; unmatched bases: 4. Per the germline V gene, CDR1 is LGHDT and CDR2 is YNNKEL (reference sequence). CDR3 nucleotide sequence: TGTGCCAGCAGCTTTCGGACAGGGAACACTGAAGCTTTCTTT. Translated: CASSFRTGNTEAFF.

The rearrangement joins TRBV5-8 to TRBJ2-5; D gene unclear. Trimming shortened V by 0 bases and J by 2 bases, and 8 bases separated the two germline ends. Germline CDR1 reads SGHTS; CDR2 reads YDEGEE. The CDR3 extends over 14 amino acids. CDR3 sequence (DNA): TGTGCCAGCAGCTTGGATACTTCTCAAGAGACCCAGTACTTC. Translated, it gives CASSLDTSQETQYF.

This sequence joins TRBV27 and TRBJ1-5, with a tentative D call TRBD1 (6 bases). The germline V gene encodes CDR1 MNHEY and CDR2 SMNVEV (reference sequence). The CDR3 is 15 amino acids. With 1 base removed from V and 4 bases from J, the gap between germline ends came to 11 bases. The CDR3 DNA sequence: TGTGCCAGCAGTTTATTTGGGGGCAGAAATCAGCCCCAGCATTTT. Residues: CASSLFGGRNQPQHF.

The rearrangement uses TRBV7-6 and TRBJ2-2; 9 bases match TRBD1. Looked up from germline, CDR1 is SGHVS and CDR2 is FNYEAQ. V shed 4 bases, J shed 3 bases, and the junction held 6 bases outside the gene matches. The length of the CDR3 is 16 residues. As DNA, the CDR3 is TGTGCCAGCAGCTCACCACAGGGGGCTGACACCGGGGAGCTGTTTTTT. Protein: CASSSPQGADTGELFF.

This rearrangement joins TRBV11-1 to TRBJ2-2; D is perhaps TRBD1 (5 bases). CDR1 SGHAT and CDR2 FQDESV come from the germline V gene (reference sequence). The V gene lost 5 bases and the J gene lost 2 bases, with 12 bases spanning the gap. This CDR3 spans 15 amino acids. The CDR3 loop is CASSLDSKNTGELFF. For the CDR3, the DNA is TGTGCCAGCAGCCTCGACAGCAAAAACACCGGGGAGCTGTTTTTT.

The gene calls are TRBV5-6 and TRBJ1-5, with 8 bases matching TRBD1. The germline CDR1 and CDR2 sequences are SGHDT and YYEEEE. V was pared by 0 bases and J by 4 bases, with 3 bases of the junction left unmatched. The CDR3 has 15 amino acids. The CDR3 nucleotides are TGTGCCAGCAGCTTGGCAGGGGGCCAGAATCAGCCCCAGCATTTT. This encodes CASSLAGGQNQPQHF.

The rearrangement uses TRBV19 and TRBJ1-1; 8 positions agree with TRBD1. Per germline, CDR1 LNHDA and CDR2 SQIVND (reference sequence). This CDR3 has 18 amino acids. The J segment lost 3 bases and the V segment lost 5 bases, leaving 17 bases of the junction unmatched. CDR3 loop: CASSYPYGQGHSDTEAFF. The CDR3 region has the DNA TGTGCCAGTAGTTACCCATACGGACAGGGCCATTCGGACACTGAAGCTTTCTTT.

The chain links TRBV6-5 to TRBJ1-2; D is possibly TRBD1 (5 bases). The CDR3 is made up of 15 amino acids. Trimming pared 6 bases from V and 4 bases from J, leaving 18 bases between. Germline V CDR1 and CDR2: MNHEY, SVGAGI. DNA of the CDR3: TGTGCCAGCAGCCCATCTCGCCAGGGCCCCTATGGCTACACCTTC. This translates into CASSPSRQGPYGYTF.

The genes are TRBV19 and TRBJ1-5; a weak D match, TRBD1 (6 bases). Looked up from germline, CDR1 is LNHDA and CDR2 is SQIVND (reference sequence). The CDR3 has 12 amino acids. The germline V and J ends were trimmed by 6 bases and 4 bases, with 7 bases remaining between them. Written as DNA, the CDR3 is TGTGCCAGTAGCAGGGGTAATCAGCCCCAGCATTTT. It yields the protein CASSRGNQPQHF.

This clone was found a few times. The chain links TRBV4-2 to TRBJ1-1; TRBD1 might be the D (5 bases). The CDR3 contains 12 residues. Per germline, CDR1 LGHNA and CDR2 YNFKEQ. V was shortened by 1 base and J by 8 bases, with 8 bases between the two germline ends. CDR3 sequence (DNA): TGTGCCAGCAGCCAAGGGGGGGACGAAGCTTTCTTT. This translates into CASSQGGDEAFF.

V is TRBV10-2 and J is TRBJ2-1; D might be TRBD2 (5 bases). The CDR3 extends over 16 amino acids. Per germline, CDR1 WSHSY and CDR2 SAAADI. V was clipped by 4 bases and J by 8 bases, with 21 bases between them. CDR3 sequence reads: CASSGPGQDLGYEQFF. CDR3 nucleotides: TGCGCCAGCAGTGGCCCCGGGCAGGACTTAGGGTATGAGCAGTTCTTC.

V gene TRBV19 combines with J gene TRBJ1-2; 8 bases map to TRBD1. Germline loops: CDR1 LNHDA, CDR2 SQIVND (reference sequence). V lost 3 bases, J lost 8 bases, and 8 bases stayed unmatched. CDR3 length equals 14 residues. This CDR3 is CASSMGQGADGYTF. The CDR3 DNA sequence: TGTGCCAGTAGTATGGGCCAGGGGGCGGACGGCTACACCTTC.

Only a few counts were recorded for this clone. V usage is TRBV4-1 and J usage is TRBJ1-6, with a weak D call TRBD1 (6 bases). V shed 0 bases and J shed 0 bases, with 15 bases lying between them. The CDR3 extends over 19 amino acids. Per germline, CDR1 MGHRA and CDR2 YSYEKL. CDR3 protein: CASSQDKNRAFSYNSPLHF. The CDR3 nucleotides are TGCGCCAGCAGCCAAGATAAGAACAGGGCGTTCTCCTATAATTCACCCCTCCACTTT.

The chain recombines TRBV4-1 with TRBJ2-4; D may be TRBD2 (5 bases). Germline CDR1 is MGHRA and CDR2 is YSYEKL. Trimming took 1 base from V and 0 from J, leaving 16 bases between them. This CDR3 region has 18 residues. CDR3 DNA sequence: TGCGCCAGCAGCCAAGGGGAAGCGTTGACTATAGCCAAAAACATTCAGTACTTC. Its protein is CASSQGEALTIAKNIQYF.

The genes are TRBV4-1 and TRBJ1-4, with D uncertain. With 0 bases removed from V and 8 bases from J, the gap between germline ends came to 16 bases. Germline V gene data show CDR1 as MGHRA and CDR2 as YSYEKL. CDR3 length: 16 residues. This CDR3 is CASSQEIGNRGEKLFF. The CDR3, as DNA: TGCGCCAGCAGCCAAGAGATAGGAAACAGAGGGGAAAAACTGTTTTTT.